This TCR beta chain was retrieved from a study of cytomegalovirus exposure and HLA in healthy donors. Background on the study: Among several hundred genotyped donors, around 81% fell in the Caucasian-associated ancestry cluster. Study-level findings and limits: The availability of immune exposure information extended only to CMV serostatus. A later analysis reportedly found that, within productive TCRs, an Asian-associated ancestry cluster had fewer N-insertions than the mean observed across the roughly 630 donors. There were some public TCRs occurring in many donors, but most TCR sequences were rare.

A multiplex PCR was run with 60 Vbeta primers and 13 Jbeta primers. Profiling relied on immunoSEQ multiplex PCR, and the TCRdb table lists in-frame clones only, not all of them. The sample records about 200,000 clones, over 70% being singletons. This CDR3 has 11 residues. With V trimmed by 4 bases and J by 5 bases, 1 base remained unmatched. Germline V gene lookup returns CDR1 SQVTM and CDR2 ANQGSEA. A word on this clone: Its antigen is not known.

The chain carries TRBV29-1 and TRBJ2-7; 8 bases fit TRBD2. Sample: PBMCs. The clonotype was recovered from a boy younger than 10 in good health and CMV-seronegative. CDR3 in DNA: TGCAGCGTTGCGGGGGGGCACGAGCAGTACTTC. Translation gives CSVAGGHEQYF.